The clone carrying this T cell receptor beta chain has a single count. Its antigen is still unknown. The data were taken from a study of shared clonotypes between healthy human individuals. Findings and caveats of the study: The study found roughly 5% of naive CD4 clonotypes shared across a few donors. Among donors, the sharing of clonotypes was expected to be influenced by sequencing depth.

Replicate sorted-subset PCRs were loaded with approximately 200 ng DNA, roughly 33,000 T cell genomes. The table came from immunoSEQ multiplex PCR; TCRdb's copy has only in-frame clones and leaves some out. Of approximately 2.5 million clones listed, approximately 93% are singletons. The V and J ends lost 4 bases and 0 bases, in that order; junction bases with no gene match: 3. The CDR3 extends over 14 amino acids. Germline CDR1 is MGHDK and CDR2 is SYGVNS. Sequences were obtained from naive CD4+ T cells from PBMCs. Sample subset: CD45RA+ positively selected. This clonotype was sampled from a man younger than 35 in good health. Some clones in this sample may be carry-over from other donors' samples. The chain is built from TRBV25-1 and TRBJ2-7; the match to TRBD2 covers 7 bases. The CDR3 DNA reads as TGTGCCAGCAGTGCAGCGGGGAGCTCCTACGAGCAGTACTTC. It is translated as CASSAAGSSYEQYF.